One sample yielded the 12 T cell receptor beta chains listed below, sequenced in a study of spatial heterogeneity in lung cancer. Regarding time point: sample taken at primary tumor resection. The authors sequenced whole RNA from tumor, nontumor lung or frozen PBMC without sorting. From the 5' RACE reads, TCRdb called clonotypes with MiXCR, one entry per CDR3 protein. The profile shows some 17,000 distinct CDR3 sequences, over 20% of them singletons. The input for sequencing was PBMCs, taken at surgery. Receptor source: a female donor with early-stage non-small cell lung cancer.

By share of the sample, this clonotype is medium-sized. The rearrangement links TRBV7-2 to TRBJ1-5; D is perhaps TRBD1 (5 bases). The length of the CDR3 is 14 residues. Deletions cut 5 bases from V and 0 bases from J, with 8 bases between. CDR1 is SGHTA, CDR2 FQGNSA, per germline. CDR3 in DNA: TGTGCCAGCAGCGATAGGGGTAGCAATCAGCCCCAGCATTTT. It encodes CASSDRGSNQPQHF.

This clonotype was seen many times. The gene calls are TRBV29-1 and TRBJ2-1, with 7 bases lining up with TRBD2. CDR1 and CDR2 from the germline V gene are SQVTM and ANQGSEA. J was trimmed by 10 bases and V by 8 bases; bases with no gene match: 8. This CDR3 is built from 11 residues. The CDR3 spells CSLLGGVEQFF. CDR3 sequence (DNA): TGCAGCTTGTTGGGGGGGGTGGAGCAGTTCTTC.

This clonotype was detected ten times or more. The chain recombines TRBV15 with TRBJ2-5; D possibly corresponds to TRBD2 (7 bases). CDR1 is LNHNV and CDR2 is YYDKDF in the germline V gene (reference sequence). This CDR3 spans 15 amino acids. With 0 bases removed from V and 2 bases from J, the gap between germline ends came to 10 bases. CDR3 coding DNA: TGTGCCACCAGCAGAGATCGGGGGGCTCAAGAGACCCAGTACTTC. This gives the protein CATSRDRGAQETQYF.

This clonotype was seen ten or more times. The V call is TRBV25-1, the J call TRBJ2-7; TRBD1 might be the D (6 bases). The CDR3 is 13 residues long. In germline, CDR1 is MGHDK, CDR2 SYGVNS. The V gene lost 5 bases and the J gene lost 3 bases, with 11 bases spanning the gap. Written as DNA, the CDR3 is TGTGCCAGCAGTAGGGCAGGGGACTACGAGCAGTACTTC. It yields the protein CASSRAGDYEQYF.

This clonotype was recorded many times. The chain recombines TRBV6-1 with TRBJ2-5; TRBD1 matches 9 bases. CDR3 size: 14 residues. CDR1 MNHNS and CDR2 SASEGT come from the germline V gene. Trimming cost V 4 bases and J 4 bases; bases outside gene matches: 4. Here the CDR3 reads CASSGYRGPETQYF. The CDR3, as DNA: TGTGCCAGCAGTGGTTACAGGGGGCCAGAGACCCAGTACTTC.

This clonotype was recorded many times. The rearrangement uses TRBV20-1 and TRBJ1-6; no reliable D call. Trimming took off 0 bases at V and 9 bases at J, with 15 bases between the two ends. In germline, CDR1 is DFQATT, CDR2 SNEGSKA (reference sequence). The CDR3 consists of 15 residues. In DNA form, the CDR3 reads TGCAGTGCTAGAGATGGTGCATTAAAAGCTTCACCCCTCCACTTT. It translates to CSARDGALKASPLHF.

The CDR3 DNA reads as TGTGCCAGCAGTTTGTCAGGGTACACTGAAGCTTTCTTT. This codes for CASSLSGYTEAFF. This chain connects TRBV12-3 or TRBV12-4 to TRBJ1-1; D possibly corresponds to TRBD1 (5 bases). Trimming stripped 3 bases from V and 3 bases from J, with 8 bases between. This CDR3 is 13 amino acids long.

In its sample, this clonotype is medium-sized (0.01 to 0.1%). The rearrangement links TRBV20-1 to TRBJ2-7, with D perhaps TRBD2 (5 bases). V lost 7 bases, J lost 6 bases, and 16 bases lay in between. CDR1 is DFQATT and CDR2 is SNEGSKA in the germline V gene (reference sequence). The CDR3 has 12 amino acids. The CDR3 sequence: CSVEQRAGEQYF. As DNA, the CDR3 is TGCAGTGTCGAACAACGGGCGGGCGAGCAGTACTTC.

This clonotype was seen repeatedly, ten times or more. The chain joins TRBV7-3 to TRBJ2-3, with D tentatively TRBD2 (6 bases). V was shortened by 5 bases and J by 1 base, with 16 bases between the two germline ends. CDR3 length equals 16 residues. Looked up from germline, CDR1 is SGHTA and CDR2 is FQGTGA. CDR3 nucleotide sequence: TGTGCCAGCAGCCCGCGGGGTGGGACCGGCACAGATACGCAGTATTTT. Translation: CASSPRGGTGTDTQYF.

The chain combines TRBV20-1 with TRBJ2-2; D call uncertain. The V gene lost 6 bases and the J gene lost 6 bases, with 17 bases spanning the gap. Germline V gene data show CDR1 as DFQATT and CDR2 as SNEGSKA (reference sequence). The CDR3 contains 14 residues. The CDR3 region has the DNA TGCAGTGCATTCCCTCCCCCGCAGGCCGGGGAGCTGTTTTTT. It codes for CSAFPPPQAGELFF.

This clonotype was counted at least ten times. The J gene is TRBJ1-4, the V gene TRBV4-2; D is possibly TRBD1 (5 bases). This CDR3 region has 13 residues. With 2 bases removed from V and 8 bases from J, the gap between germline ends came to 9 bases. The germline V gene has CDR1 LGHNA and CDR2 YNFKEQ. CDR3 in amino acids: CASSQLRGEKLFF. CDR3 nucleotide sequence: TGTGCCAGCAGCCAACTGAGGGGCGAAAAACTGTTTTTT.

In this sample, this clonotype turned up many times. The CDR3 DNA follows: TGTGCCAGCATCTACGGGGCAGGGAGAACTGAAGCTTTCTTT. Protein product: CASIYGAGRTEAFF. This chain links TRBV6-5 with TRBJ1-1; tentative D call: TRBD1 (5 bases). Germline V gives CDR1 MNHEY, CDR2 SVGAGI. The CDR3 length is 14 residues. Trimming took off 7 bases at V and 5 bases at J, with 17 bases between the two ends.